This TCR beta chain was identified during a study of early T cells in non-severe SARS-CoV-2 infection. Attachment of unique molecular identifiers to individual cDNA molecules was performed. Using its own MiXCR run on the 5' RACE reads, TCRdb lists one record per CDR3 protein. The sample includes 95,000 to 120,000 distinct CDR3 sequences, about 12% of them seen just once. In its sample, this clonotype was seen many times. The CDR3 has 11 residues. Germline-derived CDR1 and CDR2 are SEHNR and FQNEAQ (reference sequence). Trimming cost V 5 bases and J 7 bases, with 9 bases left between them. Sequencing was performed on whole blood. The source is an adult who was a healthcare worker with PCR-confirmed SARS-CoV-2 infection or an uninfected control (not recorded which). This chain connects TRBV7-9 to TRBJ2-7; D is undetermined. CDR3 residues: CASSRGMEQYF. DNA for the CDR3: TGTGCCAGCAGCCGTGGGATGGAGCAGTACTTC. Drawing the rest from reference TRBV7-9 and TRBJ2-7, the complete variable domain is DTGVSQNPRHKITKRGQNVTFRCDPISEHNRLYWYRQTLGQGPEFLTYFQNEAQLEKSRLLSDRFSAERPKGSFSTLEIQRTEQGDSAMYLCASSRGMEQYFGPGTRLTVT.